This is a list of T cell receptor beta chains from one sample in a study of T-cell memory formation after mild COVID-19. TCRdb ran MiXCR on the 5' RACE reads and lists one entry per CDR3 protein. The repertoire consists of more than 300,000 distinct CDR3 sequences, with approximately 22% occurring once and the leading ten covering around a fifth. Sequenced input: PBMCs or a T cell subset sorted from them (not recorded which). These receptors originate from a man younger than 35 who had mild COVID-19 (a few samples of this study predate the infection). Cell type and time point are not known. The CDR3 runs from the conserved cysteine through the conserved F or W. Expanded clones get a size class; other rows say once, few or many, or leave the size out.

CDR3: CASSLVGRIVNTEAFF
V: TRBV7-9
size: few
J: TRBJ1-1

CDR3: CASKLQGMNTEAFF
V: TRBV5-1
size: NA
J: TRBJ1-1

CDR3: CASSLVGATGELFF
V: TRBV12-3/TRBV12-4
size: few
J: TRBJ2-2

CDR3: CASSGFMNTEAFF
V: TRBV25-1
size: NA
J: TRBJ1-1

CDR3: CASSQGTYLTSQYF
V: TRBV3-1
size: NA
J: TRBJ2-5

CDR3: CASSVLRRSEAFF
V: TRBV5-1
size: NA
J: TRBJ1-1

CDR3: CASSHNQPQHF
V: TRBV27
size: few
J: TRBJ1-5

CDR3: CASSYDRGKSQPQHF
V: TRBV6-2/TRBV6-3
size: NA
J: TRBJ1-5

CDR3: CASSLDFKEQFF
V: TRBV5-6
size: NA
J: TRBJ2-1

CDR3: CASSIASGAMGTEAFF
V: TRBV19
size: few
J: TRBJ1-1

CDR3: CASRLAGAGGNEQFF
V: TRBV3-1
size: once
J: TRBJ2-1

CDR3: CASSVGQGIGYTF
V: TRBV27
size: NA
J: TRBJ1-2

CDR3: CASSQWWDTEAFF
V: TRBV4-3
size: few
J: TRBJ1-1

CDR3: CASSLSLAGELFF
V: TRBV12-3/TRBV12-4
size: few
J: TRBJ2-2

CDR3: CASSSVERGADTQYF
V: TRBV5-1
size: few
J: TRBJ2-3

CDR3: CASSWGIDTGELFF
V: TRBV19
size: NA
J: TRBJ2-2

CDR3: CASRRDRGHGGYTF
V: TRBV6-6
size: NA
J: TRBJ1-2

CDR3: CASSQDRDRGRAQYF
V: TRBV4-2
size: NA
J: TRBJ2-5

CDR3: CASSREGLEFYEQYF
V: TRBV4-2
size: few
J: TRBJ2-7

CDR3: CASSQGAWNTEAFF
V: TRBV3-1
size: NA
J: TRBJ1-1

CDR3: CASSLRAGAGSGADTQYF
V: TRBV7-6
size: NA
J: TRBJ2-3

CDR3: CASSQPPGPRDIQYF
V: TRBV4-1
size: NA
J: TRBJ2-4

CDR3: CASSVGTRRTDTQYF
V: TRBV10-2
size: few
J: TRBJ2-3

CDR3: CASSSSGSEKLFF
V: TRBV7-9
size: many
J: TRBJ1-4

CDR3: CASSARGIGTDTQYF
V: TRBV7-3
size: NA
J: TRBJ2-3

CDR3: CASSPNRDPEGAFF
V: TRBV18
size: NA
J: TRBJ1-1

CDR3: CASSLPGQGSEQYF
V: TRBV5-6
size: NA
J: TRBJ2-7

CDR3: CASTVQRGGVYEQFF
V: TRBV7-2
size: few
J: TRBJ2-1

CDR3: CASSFRGARETQYF
V: TRBV12-3/TRBV12-4
size: few
J: TRBJ2-5

CDR3: CASGLQGTGLTELFF
V: TRBV6-5
size: NA
J: TRBJ2-2

CDR3: CASSQARGLGLDTQYF
V: TRBV4-1
size: NA
J: TRBJ2-3

CDR3: CASSTPSFNYGYTF
V: TRBV6-2/TRBV6-3
size: NA
J: TRBJ1-2

CDR3: CASSEGLNTGELFF
V: TRBV6-4
size: few
J: TRBJ2-2

CDR3: CASSWSSGNNYGYTF
V: TRBV6-6
size: few
J: TRBJ1-2

CDR3: CSGDSGNTIYF
V: TRBV29-1
size: few
J: TRBJ1-3

CDR3: CASSDPGLRNQPQHF
V: TRBV6-4
size: NA
J: TRBJ1-5

CDR3: CASSVTPGLDSPLHF
V: TRBV9
size: NA
J: TRBJ1-6

CDR3: CASSGSPSYEQYF
V: TRBV7-9
size: few
J: TRBJ2-7